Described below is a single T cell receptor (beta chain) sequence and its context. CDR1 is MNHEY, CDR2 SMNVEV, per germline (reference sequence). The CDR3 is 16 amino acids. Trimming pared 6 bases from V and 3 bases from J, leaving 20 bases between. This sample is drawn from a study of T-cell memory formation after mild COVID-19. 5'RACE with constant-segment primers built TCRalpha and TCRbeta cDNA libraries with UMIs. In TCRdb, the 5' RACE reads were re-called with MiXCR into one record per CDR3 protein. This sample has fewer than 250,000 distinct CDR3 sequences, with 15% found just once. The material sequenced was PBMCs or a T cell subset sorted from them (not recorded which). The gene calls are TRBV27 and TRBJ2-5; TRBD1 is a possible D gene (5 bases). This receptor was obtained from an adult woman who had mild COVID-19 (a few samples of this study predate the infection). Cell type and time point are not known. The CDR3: CASRVGLGAGEETQYF. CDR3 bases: TGTGCCAGCAGAGTCGGCCTAGGGGCCGGCGAAGAGACCCAGTACTTC.